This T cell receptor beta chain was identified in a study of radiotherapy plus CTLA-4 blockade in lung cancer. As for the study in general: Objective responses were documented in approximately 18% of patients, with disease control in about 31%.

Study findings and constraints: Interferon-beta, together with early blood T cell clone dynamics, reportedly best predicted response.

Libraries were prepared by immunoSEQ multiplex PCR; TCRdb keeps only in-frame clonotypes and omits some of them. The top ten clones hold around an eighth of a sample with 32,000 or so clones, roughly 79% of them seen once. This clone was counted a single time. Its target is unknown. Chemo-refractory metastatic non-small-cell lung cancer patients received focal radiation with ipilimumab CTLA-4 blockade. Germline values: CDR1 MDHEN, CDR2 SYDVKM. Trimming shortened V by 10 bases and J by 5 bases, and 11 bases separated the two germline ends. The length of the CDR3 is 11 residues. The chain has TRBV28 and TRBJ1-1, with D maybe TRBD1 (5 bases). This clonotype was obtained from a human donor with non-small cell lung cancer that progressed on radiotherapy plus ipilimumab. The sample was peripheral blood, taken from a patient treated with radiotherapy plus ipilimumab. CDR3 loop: CATEGRTEAFF. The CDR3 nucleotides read TGTGCCACGGAGGGGCGGACTGAAGCTTTCTTT.